In this sample, the clone carrying this T cell receptor beta chain turned up many times. Its cognate antigen is unknown. TCRdb ran MiXCR on the reads and lists one entry per CDR3 protein. In the table there are fewer than 400,000 distinct CDR3 sequences, 15% to 20% of which are singletons. The data are from a study of T cell repertoires in cytomegalovirus infection. Study overall: Matching HLA type and CMV infection were both indicated by public TCR beta signatures.

Study results and caveats: HLA-C-restricted CMV-specific TCR beta clonotypes were dominant in the ex vivo response. Of the TCR beta families, the public ones yielded a cumulative frequency that identified carriers of CMV plus the relevant HLA.

Germline V lookup: CDR1 SGHTA, CDR2 FQGNSA. Trimming removed 5 bases from V and 1 base from J, with 25 bases in between. This CDR3 region has 19 residues. What was sequenced was PBMCs. V usage is TRBV7-2 and J usage is TRBJ2-3; D is possibly TRBD1 or TRBD2 (5 bases each). The source is a human donor in good health (CMV status not recorded). Some clones in this sample may be carry-over from other donors' samples. This chain's CDR3 is CASSHLQAGARVGTDTQYF. DNA of the CDR3: TGTGCCAGCAGCCACCTTCAAGCCGGGGCCCGCGTGGGCACAGATACGCAGTATTTT. Using reference TRBV7-2 and TRBJ2-3 for the parts outside the CDR3, the full variable domain is GAGVSQSPSNKVTEKGKDVELRCDPISGHTALYWYRQSLGQGLEFLIYFQGNSAPDKSGLPSDRFSAERTGGSVSTLTIQRTQQEDSAVYLCASSHLQAGARVGTDTQYFGPGTRLTVL.